A single sample is the source of the 29 T cell receptor beta chains below, sequenced in a study of T-cell memory formation after mild COVID-19 (dated by TCRdb to the early 2020s). Receptor amplification or capture employed 5' RACE. The instrument was an Illumina NovaSeq 6000. TCRdb redid the processing of the public reads, applying fastp at Q25 and MiXCR, and retained in-frame beta chains. Rows with a matching CDR3 protein are joined into one entry that keeps the most common DNA and genes. The sample includes 400,000 to 500,000 distinct CDR3 sequences, with approximately 20% observed a single time. 7.5% to 10% of the sample rests with the top ten. Specimen: PBMCs or a T cell subset sorted from them (not recorded which). The source of these receptors is an adult woman who had mild COVID-19 (a few samples of this study predate the infection). The sample titles of this study are shuffled in the database, so cell type and time point are left out; the donor was told from shared clones.

V gene TRBV6-5 combines with J gene TRBJ2-3, with 9 bases matching TRBD2. CDR1 MNHEY and CDR2 SVGAGI come from the germline V gene. The CDR3 is 18 residues long. V shed 4 bases, J shed 2 bases, and the junction held 13 bases outside the gene matches. Here the CDR3 reads CASSSPRFIAGDTDTQYF. The CDR3, as DNA: TGTGCCAGCAGTTCCCCTAGATTTATAGCGGGAGACACAGATACGCAGTATTTT.

V and J are TRBV30 and TRBJ1-2; 8 positions match TRBD1. The V gene's germline CDR1 is GTSNPN and CDR2 SVGIG (reference sequence). This CDR3 is 15 amino acids long. After removal of 3 bases from V and 7 bases from J, the junction contained 13 bases not matched to a gene. The CDR3 protein is CAWRPADRGVGGYTF. Here the CDR3 DNA reads TGTGCCTGGAGGCCCGCCGACAGGGGAGTAGGTGGCTACACCTTC.

This clonotype was detected a few times. CDR3 residues: CASSLGGGRANEQFF. CDR3 DNA: TGTGCCAGCAGCTTAGGGGGCGGGAGGGCCAATGAGCAGTTCTTC. The rearrangement uses TRBV7-2 and TRBJ2-1, with 9 bases identical to TRBD2. The germline V gene has CDR1 SGHTA and CDR2 FQGNSA. This CDR3 comprises 15 residues. The junction had 4 bases not matched to a gene; V was cut back by 1 base and J by 6 bases.

This clonotype appeared a few times. The rearrangement uses TRBV7-9 and TRBJ2-2; TRBD1 matches at 7 bases. The V and J ends lost 1 base and 0 bases, in that order; junction bases with no gene match: 2. Germline V gene lookup returns CDR1 SEHNR and CDR2 FQNEAQ (reference sequence). CDR3 length: 16 residues. The chain's CDR3 is CASSLEQGPNTGELFF. The CDR3 nucleotides are TGTGCCAGCAGCTTAGAACAGGGGCCGAACACCGGGGAGCTGTTTTTT.

The chain is built from TRBV14 and TRBJ2-6; D gene uncertain. The CDR3 sequence is 18 residues long. V shed 1 base and J shed 4 bases, with 17 bases lying between them. Germline assignment: CDR1 SGHDN and CDR2 FVKESK. CDR3 sequence reads: CASSQVPPSGYGANVLTF. The CDR3 nucleotides read TGTGCCAGCAGCCAAGTCCCACCCTCGGGTTACGGGGCCAACGTCCTGACTTTC.

This clonotype was detected ten times or more. The chain couples TRBV13 to TRBJ2-1; 8 bases agree with TRBD1. The CDR3 contains 13 residues. Per germline, CDR1 PRHDT and CDR2 FYEKMQ (reference sequence). V lost 5 bases, J lost 7 bases, and 4 bases stayed unmatched. The CDR3 nucleotides are TGTGCCAGCAGCCCAGGGGGCGGGAATGAGCAGTTCTTC. Protein product: CASSPGGGNEQFF.

The table lists this clonotype with a few counts. The chain couples TRBV5-1 to TRBJ2-5, with TRBD2 matching 9 bases. This CDR3 spans 14 amino acids. Germline loops: CDR1 SGHRS, CDR2 YFSETQ. The trim removed 2 bases at V and 4 bases at J, leaving 3 bases unmatched. CDR3 in DNA: TGCGCCAGCAGCTTCAGCGGGGGGACAGAGACCCAGTACTTC. It is translated as CASSFSGGTETQYF.

This clonotype was seen a handful of times. V and J are TRBV29-1 and TRBJ1-1; 8 nucleotides agree with TRBD1. The CDR3 runs 13 residues. Trimming removed 7 bases from V and 5 bases from J; junction bases left unmatched: 9. The germline CDR1 and CDR2 sequences are SQVTM and ANQGSEA. DNA of the CDR3: TGCAGCGGTAGACAGGGGATCGGGACTGAAGCTTTCTTT. It translates to CSGRQGIGTEAFF.

In its sample, this clonotype was seen a few times. The CDR3 DNA is TGTGCCAGCAGTTACTGGCAGACGAAAACTGAAGCTTTCTTT. It is translated as CASSYWQTKTEAFF. The rearrangement uses TRBV6-2 or TRBV6-3 and TRBJ1-1, with unresolved D. V was shortened by 1 base and J by 5 bases, with 11 bases between the two germline ends. This CDR3 has 14 amino acids. Germline CDR1 MNHEY, CDR2 SVGEGT.

This clonotype was seen only a few times. The chain couples TRBV5-1 to TRBJ2-7, with D perhaps matching TRBD1 (5 bases). The CDR3 length is 16 residues. Germline assignment: CDR1 SGHRS and CDR2 YFSETQ. Between the trimmed V and J ends, which lost 4 bases and 2 bases, there was a span of 19 bases. The CDR3 nucleotides read TGCGCCAGCAGCCAGGGTGTTCAGCCGCTAACCTACGAGCAGTACTTC. Protein sequence: CASSQGVQPLTYEQYF.

This clonotype appeared a few times. The genes are TRBV10-3 and TRBJ2-7; D may be TRBD2 (7 bases). The CDR3 loop spans 14 amino acids. Trimming removed 10 bases from V and 2 bases from J, with 18 bases in between. Germline V gene sequence: CDR1 ENHRY, CDR2 SYGVKD. CDR3 amino acids: CATTQEGGAYEQYF. The CDR3 coding sequence is TGTGCCACCACTCAGGAAGGGGGGGCCTACGAGCAGTACTTC.

This clonotype turned up a few times. The rearrangement joins TRBV24-1 to TRBJ2-7, with TRBD2 as a possible D gene (7 bases). Per germline, CDR1 KGHDR and CDR2 SFDVKD. V shed 0 bases and J shed 4 bases, with 33 bases lying between them. The CDR3 contains 22 residues. CDR3 in DNA: TGTGCCACCAGTGATTTGCTCGCCAGGGGCGGTGTACGGGGAGGGGGTTCATACGAGCAGTACTTC. Its protein is CATSDLLARGGVRGGGSYEQYF.

The CDR3 loop is CASSFSPMGDNEQFF. The CDR3, as DNA: TGTGCCAGCAGTTTTAGTCCCATGGGCGACAATGAGCAGTTCTTC. The gene calls are TRBV27 and TRBJ2-1; unclear D gene. The CDR3 has 15 amino acids. Trimming left V 3 bases short and J 5 bases short, with 14 bases between. CDR1 and CDR2 from the germline V gene are MNHEY and SMNVEV (reference sequence).

This clonotype has a count of ten or more. V gene TRBV5-1 combines with J gene TRBJ1-3; possible D gene TRBD1, 6 bases. V lost 0 bases and J 0 bases, leaving 16 bases between the germline ends. This CDR3 spans 18 amino acids. From germline, CDR1 is SGHRS and CDR2 YFSETQ. In nucleotides, the CDR3 is TGCGCCAGCAGCTTGGATCCCGACAGGTTCTACTCTGGAAACACCATATATTTT. Protein product: CASSLDPDRFYSGNTIYF. Drawing the rest from reference TRBV5-1 and TRBJ1-3, the complete variable domain is KAGVTQTPRYLIKTRGQQVTLSCSPISGHRSVSWYQQTPGQGLQFLFEYFSETQRNKGNFPGRFSGRQFSNSRSEMNVSTLELGDSALYLCASSLDPDRFYSGNTIYFGEGSWLTVV.

This clonotype appeared a few times. V usage is TRBV7-8 and J usage is TRBJ2-5; 12 bases map to TRBD2. This CDR3 contains 17 residues. With 1 base clipped from V and 3 bases from J, the junction kept 6 bases outside the gene matches. Germline-derived CDR1 and CDR2 are SGHVS and FQNEAQ. CDR3 in amino acids: CASSLGGLAGPKETQYF. For the CDR3, the DNA is TGTGCCAGCAGCTTAGGTGGACTAGCGGGACCGAAAGAGACCCAGTACTTC.

The gene calls are TRBV13 and TRBJ2-6; D might be TRBD1 (6 bases). V was shortened by 1 base and J by 2 bases, with 9 bases between the two germline ends. The CDR3 is made up of 16 amino acids. The V gene's germline CDR1 is PRHDT and CDR2 FYEKMQ (reference sequence). DNA for the CDR3: TGTGCCAGCAGCTTAGCTTGGGGGCCTGGGGCCAACGTCCTGACTTTC. Translated: CASSLAWGPGANVLTF.

This clonotype was counted between two and nine times. This rearrangement joins TRBV25-1 to TRBJ1-4; no clear D. The CDR3 is 15 amino acids. From germline, CDR1 is MGHDK and CDR2 SYGVNS. Trimming pared 1 base from V and 5 bases from J, leaving 11 bases between. The CDR3 DNA reads as TGTGCCAGCAGTGAATTTACCAGTGGAAATGAAAAACTGTTTTTT. This gives the protein CASSEFTSGNEKLFF.

This clonotype was recorded a few times. V usage is TRBV6-5 and J usage is TRBJ2-3; D is possibly TRBD1 or TRBD2 (5 bases each). CDR3 length: 12 residues. Germline V gene data show CDR1 as MNHEY and CDR2 as SVGAGI. The V end lost 2 bases, the J end lost 10 bases, and 10 bases lay between the germline ends. The CDR3 DNA follows: TGTGCCAGCAGTTACGGCCAGGGACCGCAGTATTTT. Protein sequence: CASSYGQGPQYF.

This clonotype was seen repeatedly, ten times or more. The V and J genes are TRBV20-1 and TRBJ1-1; the D is unclear. Germline V gene data show CDR1 as DFQATT and CDR2 as SNEGSKA (reference sequence). The V and J ends lost 1 base and 1 base respectively, with 1 base between them. The CDR3 consists of 11 residues. The CDR3: CSARANTEAFF. The CDR3 region has the DNA TGCAGTGCTAGAGCGAACACTGAAGCTTTCTTT.

CDR3: CASSPADTEAFF. CDR3 DNA sequence: TGTGCCAGCAGCCCCGCCGACACTGAAGCTTTCTTT. The rearrangement links TRBV7-9 to TRBJ1-1; no clear D. V lost 5 bases and J lost 3, with 7 bases in between. CDR1 SEHNR and CDR2 FQNEAQ come from the germline V gene (reference sequence). The CDR3 contains 12 residues. Drawing the rest from reference TRBV7-9 and TRBJ1-1, the complete variable domain is DTGVSQNPRHKITKRGQNVTFRCDPISEHNRLYWYRQTLGQGPEFLTYFQNEAQLEKSRLLSDRFSAERPKGSFSTLEIQRTEQGDSAMYLCASSPADTEAFFGQGTRLTVV.

CDR3 DNA: TGCGCCAGCAGCTTCAGTTTGTCAGGTGATTCCTACGAGCAGTACTTC. It encodes CASSFSLSGDSYEQYF. The chain is built from TRBV5-1 and TRBJ2-7; D unresolved. Germline CDR1 and CDR2: SGHRS and YFSETQ. V lost 2 bases to trimming and J lost 1 base, with 16 bases between them. CDR3 length equals 16 residues.

The chain couples TRBV7-8 to TRBJ2-1; no firm D call. CDR1 is SGHVS, CDR2 FQNEAQ, per germline. This CDR3 is built from 16 residues. V lost 3 bases and J lost 0, with 12 bases in between. The CDR3 coding sequence is TGTGCCAGCAGCTTCCGTGCAGTCAGCTCCTACAATGAGCAGTTCTTC. Translating it yields CASSFRAVSSYNEQFF.

This clonotype was seen only a few times. J is TRBJ2-1 and V is TRBV12-3 or TRBV12-4, with D unclear. Trimming took 2 bases from V and 0 from J, leaving 8 bases between them. The CDR3 loop spans 15 amino acids. CDR3 amino acids: CASSLRASSYNEQFF. Written as DNA, the CDR3 is TGTGCCAGCAGTTTACGCGCAAGCTCCTACAATGAGCAGTTCTTC.

This clonotype showed up many times. The chain combines TRBV7-8 with TRBJ2-2, with TRBD2 matching over 16 bases. There are 17 residues in the CDR3. Germline CDR1 is SGHVS and CDR2 is FQNEAQ. Trimming took 4 bases from V and 6 from J; bases not matched to a gene: 5. The CDR3 here is CASSSPGLAGGAGELFF. Here the CDR3 DNA reads TGTGCCAGCAGCTCCCCGGGACTAGCGGGAGGGGCCGGGGAGCTGTTTTTT.

This clonotype was seen repeatedly, ten times or more. V is TRBV19 and J is TRBJ2-1, with TRBD1 as a possible D gene (6 bases). CDR3 length equals 16 residues. V gave up 10 bases and J gave up 0 bases, with 19 bases separating them. From germline, CDR1 is LNHDA and CDR2 SQIVND (reference sequence). CDR3 in amino acids: CATADRVTPSYNEQFF. In DNA, the CDR3 is TGTGCCACTGCGGACAGAGTCACACCCTCCTACAATGAGCAGTTCTTC. Complete variable domain (other parts from reference TRBV19 and TRBJ2-1): DGGITQSPKYLFRKEGQNVTLSCEQNLNHDAMYWYRQDPGQGLRLIYYSQIVNDFQKGDIAEGYSVSREKKESFPLTVTSAQKNPTAFYLCATADRVTPSYNEQFFGPGTRLTVL.

This clonotype was counted a few times. V and J are TRBV21-1 and TRBJ2-4; the table's D call TRBD2 went unverified against the DNA. TRBV21-1 is a known pseudogene. The CDR3 runs 17 residues. The CDR3 nucleotides read TGTGCCAGCAGCAAAGATGGGGAGCGAGAAGCCAAAAACATTCAGTACTTC. Residues: CASSKDGEREAKNIQYF.

V usage is TRBV7-3 and J usage is TRBJ2-1, with D perhaps TRBD1 or TRBD2 (5 bases each). The CDR3 is 13 amino acids. Trimming stripped 4 bases from V and 6 bases from J, with 10 bases between. Germline V gene lookup returns CDR1 SGHTA and CDR2 FQGTGA. The CDR3 sequence is CASSWKGSNEQFF. The CDR3 DNA sequence: TGTGCCAGCAGCTGGAAGGGGAGCAATGAGCAGTTCTTC.

This clonotype was seen a few times. The chain couples TRBV5-1 to TRBJ2-7, with 11 bases identical to TRBD2. V shed 3 bases, J shed 3 bases, and the junction held 2 bases outside the gene matches. CDR3 size: 14 residues. Looked up from germline, CDR1 is SGHRS and CDR2 is YFSETQ. CDR3 in amino acids: CASSSTSGDYEQYF. As DNA, the CDR3 is TGCGCCAGCAGCTCGACTAGCGGGGACTACGAGCAGTACTTC.

This chain connects TRBV5-1 to TRBJ2-5; TRBD2 aligns across 14 bases. The CDR3 covers 18 residues. Trimming at V came to 0 bases and at J to 2 bases, leaving 6 bases not matched to a gene. CDR1 is SGHRS, CDR2 YFSETQ, per germline. CDR3 residues: CASSLVGTSGSGQETQYF. The CDR3 region has the DNA TGCGCCAGCAGCTTGGTAGGGACTAGCGGGAGTGGACAAGAGACCCAGTACTTC.